The 15 T cell receptor beta chains below all came from one sample that was sequenced in a study of shared clonotypes between healthy human individuals. Naive CD8 cells lacked CD45RO, underwent positive selection for CCR7 and left out terminally differentiated effector memory CD45RA+ cells. Here immunoSEQ multiplex PCR was the method, and the copy in TCRdb shows in-frame clones only, minus some. Of roughly 2,000,000 clones listed, about 95% are singletons. The material sequenced was naive CD8+ T cells sorted from blood. All receptors derive from a man aged 18-30 years in good health.

This chain joins TRBV30 and TRBJ1-1; D is uncertain. Germline V gene sequence: CDR1 GTSNPN, CDR2 SVGIG (reference sequence). V was clipped by 7 bases and J by 4 bases, with 10 bases between them. The CDR3 covers 11 residues. CDR3 residues: CALTEATEAFF. The CDR3 nucleotides are TGTGCCTTAACAGAGGCCACTGAAGCTTTCTTT.

V usage is TRBV2 and J usage is TRBJ2-2; 10 bases agree with TRBD2. The length of the CDR3 is 16 residues. Germline assignment: CDR1 SNHLY and CDR2 FYNNEI. The V and J ends lost 7 bases and 2 bases, in that order; junction bases with no gene match: 7. The CDR3 nucleotides read TGTGCCAGCAATGCCCTAGCGGGAGTTAACACCGGGGAGCTGTTTTTT. It yields the protein CASNALAGVNTGELFF.

The chain recombines TRBV11-3 with TRBJ2-1, with 10 bases that match TRBD2. V was clipped by 4 bases and J by 10 bases; unmatched bases: 10. Germline CDR1 is SGHNT and CDR2 is YENEEA. The CDR3 covers 15 residues. The CDR3 DNA reads as TGTGCCAGCAGCTCTACTAGCGGGGTAAGGGGAGAGCAGTTCTTC. Translating gives CASSSTSGVRGEQFF.

This clone was counted a single time. J is TRBJ2-1 and V is TRBV29-1; D possibly corresponds to TRBD2 (6 bases). V gave up 3 bases and J gave up 7 bases, with 13 bases separating them. The V gene's germline CDR1 is SQVTM and CDR2 ANQGSEA. The CDR3 consists of 13 residues. For the CDR3, the DNA is TGCAGCGTTGATCCGGGAGTAAGTAATGAGCAGTTCTTC. Protein sequence: CSVDPGVSNEQFF.

The chain has TRBV4-3 and TRBJ2-7; unclear D gene. There are 16 residues in the CDR3. CDR1 and CDR2 from the germline V gene are LGHNA and YSLEER. The V and J ends lost 0 bases and 2 bases respectively, with 14 bases between them. CDR3 coding DNA: TGCGCCAGCAGCCAAGAGCTCGCCCCCGGCCCCTACGAGCAGTACTTC. This gives the protein CASSQELAPGPYEQYF.

This clone is a singleton in its sample. A read error may account for a junction end that differs from germline. The chain links TRBV10-3 to TRBJ2-3; 7 nucleotides match TRBD1. Germline CDR1 reads ENHRY; CDR2 reads SYGVKD. This CDR3 has 15 amino acids. The CDR3 DNA sequence: TGTGCCATCAGTGAGCCCGAGGGTTTCCAACAGGGGCAAACTTTT. Translated: CAISEPEGFQQGQTF.

J is TRBJ2-7 and V is TRBV2; the match to TRBD1 covers 8 bases. With 1 base clipped from V and 4 bases from J, the junction kept 3 bases outside the gene matches. This CDR3 region has 14 residues. Germline assignment: CDR1 SNHLY and CDR2 FYNNEI. CDR3 amino acids: CASSEGGTGYEQYF. CDR3 coding DNA: TGTGCCAGCAGTGAAGGTGGGACAGGATACGAGCAGTACTTC.

The rearrangement uses TRBV6-6 and TRBJ2-1; TRBD2 might be the D (6 bases). CDR3 size: 13 residues. The V end lost 6 bases, the J end lost 4 bases, and 10 bases lay between the germline ends. CDR1 and CDR2 from the germline V gene are MNHNY and SVGAGI (reference sequence). The CDR3 DNA sequence: TGTGCCAGCAGCCCCGCGGGGTACAATGAGCAGTTCTTC. It is translated as CASSPAGYNEQFF.

The CDR3 DNA is TGTGCCAGCAGCCCGCCGGGACAGGGAATCAATGAGCAGTTCTTC. Protein sequence: CASSPPGQGINEQFF. This sequence joins TRBV7-9 and TRBJ2-1; 9 bases are a match to TRBD1. From germline, CDR1 is SEHNR and CDR2 FQNEAQ (reference sequence). CDR3 size: 15 residues. V dropped 5 bases and J dropped 6; count of bases not matched to a gene: 8.

The chain recombines TRBV6-5 with TRBJ1-5, with unresolved D. The CDR3 length is 13 residues. Trimming took off 2 bases at V and 5 bases at J, with 7 bases between the two ends. Germline CDR1 is MNHEY and CDR2 is SVGAGI. CDR3 residues: CASSYRAYQPQHF. CDR3 nucleotides: TGTGCCAGCAGTTACCGGGCTTATCAGCCCCAGCATTTT.

As DNA, the CDR3 is TGCGCCAGCAGCCAGTCCAGGGGCGGGTACGAGCAGTACTTC. It encodes CASSQSRGGYEQYF. The V and J genes are TRBV4-1 and TRBJ2-7; tentatively, D is TRBD1 (6 bases). V lost 3 bases and J 4 bases, leaving 13 bases between the germline ends. This CDR3 has 14 amino acids. Germline loops: CDR1 MGHRA, CDR2 YSYEKL.

The chain uses TRBV4-1 and TRBJ1-6; 10 bases map to TRBD1. V was pared by 3 bases and J by 7 bases, with 6 bases of the junction left unmatched. The germline V gene encodes CDR1 MGHRA and CDR2 YSYEKL. The CDR3 loop spans 16 amino acids. CDR3 nucleotides: TGCGCCAGCAGCCAGGTGGGACAGGGGCTCAATTCACCCCTCCACTTT. This translates into CASSQVGQGLNSPLHF.

The rearrangement uses TRBV7-9 and TRBJ2-1, with 10 bases lining up with TRBD2. Germline V gene data show CDR1 as SEHNR and CDR2 as FQNEAQ (reference sequence). This CDR3 is built from 19 residues. V lost 2 bases, J lost 4 bases, and 14 bases stayed unmatched. CDR3 sequence reads: CASSLTFGASGSRYNEQFF. The DNA for the CDR3 is TGTGCCAGCAGCTTAACGTTCGGGGCTAGCGGGAGTCGGTACAATGAGCAGTTCTTC.

The rearrangement joins TRBV7-6 to TRBJ2-1; D gene ambiguous. V was clipped by 10 bases and J by 0 bases, with 7 bases between them. CDR3 size: 12 residues. The germline gives CDR1 SGHVS, CDR2 FNYEAQ. For the CDR3, the DNA is TGTGCCATCGGCAGCTCCTACAATGAGCAGTTCTTC. This sequence encodes CAIGSSYNEQFF.

The chain couples TRBV2 to TRBJ1-4, with 9 bases that match TRBD1. The V gene end was trimmed by 6 bases and the J gene end by 3 bases; junction bases not matched to a gene: 5. This CDR3 is built from 15 residues. Germline V CDR1 and CDR2: SNHLY, FYNNEI. CDR3 in amino acids: CASRPRQGANEKLFF. The CDR3 nucleotides read TGTGCCAGCAGACCAAGACAGGGGGCTAATGAAAAACTGTTTTTT.